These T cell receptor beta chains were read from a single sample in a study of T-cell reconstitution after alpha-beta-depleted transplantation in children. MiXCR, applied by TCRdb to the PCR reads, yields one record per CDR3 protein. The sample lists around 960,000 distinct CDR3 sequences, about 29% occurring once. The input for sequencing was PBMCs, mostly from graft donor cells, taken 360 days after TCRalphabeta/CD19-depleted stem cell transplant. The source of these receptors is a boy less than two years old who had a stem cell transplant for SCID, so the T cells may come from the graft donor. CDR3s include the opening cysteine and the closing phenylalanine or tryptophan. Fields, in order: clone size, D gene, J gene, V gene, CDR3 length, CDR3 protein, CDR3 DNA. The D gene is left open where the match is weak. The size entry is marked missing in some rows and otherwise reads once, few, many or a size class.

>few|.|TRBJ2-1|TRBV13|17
CASSPTWGPSSYNEQFF
TGTGCCAGCAGCCCCACATGGGGACCCAGCTCCTACAATGAGCAGTTCTTC
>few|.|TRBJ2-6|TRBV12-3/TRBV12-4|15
CASSPSYSGANVLTF
TGTGCCAGCAGTCCTTCTTATTCTGGGGCCAACGTCCTGACTTTC
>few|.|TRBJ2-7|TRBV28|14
CASSPVGVFYEQYF
TGTGCCAGCAGTCCCGTAGGGGTTTTCTACGAGCAGTACTTC
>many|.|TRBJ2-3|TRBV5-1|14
CASSLEQITDTQYF
TGCGCCAGCAGCTTGGAGCAGATCACAGATACGCAGTATTTT
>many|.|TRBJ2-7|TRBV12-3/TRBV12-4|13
CASSFGGHYEQYF
TGTGCCAGCAGTTTCGGGGGGCACTACGAGCAGTACTTC
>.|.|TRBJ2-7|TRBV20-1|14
CSARDYRQPYEQYF
TGCAGTGCTAGAGATTATAGACAACCCTACGAGCAGTACTTC
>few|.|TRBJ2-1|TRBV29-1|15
CSVGGASGQYNEQFF
TGCAGCGTTGGGGGGGCTAGCGGCCAATACAATGAGCAGTTCTTC
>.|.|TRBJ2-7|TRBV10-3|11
CAISGLYEQYF
TGTGCCATCAGTGGTCTATACGAGCAGTACTTC
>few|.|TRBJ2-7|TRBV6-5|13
CASSYPGGPGQYF
TGTGCCAGCAGTTACCCCGGGGGGCCCGGGCAGTACTTC
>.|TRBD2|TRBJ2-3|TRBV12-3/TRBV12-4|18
CASSPPSPTGGSTDTQYF
TGTGCCAGCAGTCCCCCCTCGCCCACGGGGGGAAGCACAGATACGCAGTATTTT
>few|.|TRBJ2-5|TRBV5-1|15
CASSLAEGRGETQYF
TGCGCCAGCAGCTTGGCCGAGGGCAGGGGAGAGACCCAGTACTTC
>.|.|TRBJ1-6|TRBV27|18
CASSPRQVAGSYNSPLHF
TGTGCCAGCAGTCCGCGACAGGTCGCCGGCTCCTATAATTCACCCCTCCACTTT
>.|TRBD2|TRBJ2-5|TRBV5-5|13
CASSLGGGRTQYF
TGTGCCAGCAGCTTGGGGGGAGGGAGGACCCAGTACTTC
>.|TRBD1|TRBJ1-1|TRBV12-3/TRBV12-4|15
CASSLRQGWDTEAFF
TGTGCCAGCAGTCTCCGACAGGGTTGGGACACTGAAGCTTTCTTT
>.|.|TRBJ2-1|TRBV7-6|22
CASSLEIGRQGTPPLLYNEQFF
TGTGCCAGCAGCTTAGAGATTGGTCGTCAGGGGACCCCTCCTCTTCTCTACAATGAGCAGTTCTTC
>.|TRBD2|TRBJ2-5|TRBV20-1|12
CSATGGRKTQYF
TGCAGTGCTACGGGGGGGAGAAAGACCCAGTACTTC
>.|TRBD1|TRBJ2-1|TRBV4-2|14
CASRMTGGGNEQFF
TGTGCCAGCAGGATGACAGGGGGTGGCAATGAGCAGTTCTTC
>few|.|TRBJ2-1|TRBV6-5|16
CASSYSGESRRDEQFF
TGTGCCAGCAGTTACTCAGGGGAGAGTCGGAGGGATGAGCAGTTCTTC
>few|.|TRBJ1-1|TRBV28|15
CASSPPRALNTEAFF
TGTGCCAGCAGTCCCCCGAGGGCCCTGAACACTGAAGCTTTCTTT
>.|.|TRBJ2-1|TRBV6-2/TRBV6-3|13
CASSFGQRNEQFF
TGTGCCAGCAGTTTTGGACAGCGCAATGAGCAGTTCTTC
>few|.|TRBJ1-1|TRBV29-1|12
CSVGAIRGEAFF
TGCAGCGTTGGTGCTATAAGGGGAGAAGCTTTCTTT
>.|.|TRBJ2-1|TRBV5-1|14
CASSLHFGYNEQFF
TGCGCCAGCAGCTTGCACTTCGGATACAATGAGCAGTTCTTC
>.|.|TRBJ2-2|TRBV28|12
CASSEYTGELFF
TGTGCCAGCAGCGAATACACCGGGGAGCTGTTTTTT
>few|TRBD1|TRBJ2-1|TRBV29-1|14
CSVDGQGRGNEQFF
TGCAGCGTGGATGGACAGGGAAGAGGCAATGAGCAGTTCTTC